This T cell receptor beta chain was found in a study of cytomegalovirus exposure and HLA in healthy donors. Study-wide points: Sequence variants that were highly shared formed a cluster that was likely a sequencing artifact. The listing of roughly 160 TCR beta chains classed them as cytomegalovirus-associated. Earlier analysis yielded a pattern in which most TCR beta V segments were productive about 87% or about 30% of the time.

Turning to this clone: As yet, its antigen is unknown.

Amplification used 60 Vbeta primers and 13 Jbeta primers. Methods used by the authors: Unique TCR beta chains numbered roughly 80 million in a later analysis, with roughly 10 million shared. Profiling relied on immunoSEQ multiplex PCR, and the TCRdb table lists in-frame clones only, not all of them. V, J and clone size are those of that table, while D and trimming were read from the DNA. The sample consists of 130,000 to 150,000 clones, about three quarters of them appearing once. The V and J ends lost 0 bases and 3 bases respectively, with 12 bases between them. CDR3 length: 15 amino acids. Germline CDR1 and CDR2: SNHLY and FYNNEI.

The receptor comes from a male donor in good health and CMV-seropositive. This chain connects TRBV2 to TRBJ2-7; unclear D gene. Sequenced sample: PBMCs. The CDR3 here is CASSEASGLGYEQYF. Written as DNA, the CDR3 is TGTGCCAGCAGTGAAGCGTCAGGATTGGGCTACGAGCAGTACTTC.